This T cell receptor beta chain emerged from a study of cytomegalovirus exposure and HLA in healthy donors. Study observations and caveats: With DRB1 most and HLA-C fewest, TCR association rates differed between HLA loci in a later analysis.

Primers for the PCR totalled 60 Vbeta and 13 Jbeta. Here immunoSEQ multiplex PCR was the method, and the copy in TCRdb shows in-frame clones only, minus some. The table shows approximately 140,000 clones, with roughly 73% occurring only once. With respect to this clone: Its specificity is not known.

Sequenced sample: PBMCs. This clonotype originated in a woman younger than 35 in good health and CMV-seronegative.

The DNA of the CDR3 is TGTGCCAGCAGGACAGGGGGCGCGAAACGAGAGACCCAGTACTTC. Translating it yields CASRTGGAKRETQYF. The rearrangement uses TRBV28 and TRBJ2-5; 10 bases match TRBD1. Trimming cost V 6 bases and J 4 bases; bases outside gene matches: 8. The CDR3 is 15 amino acids. The germline V gene encodes CDR1 MDHEN and CDR2 SYDVKM.